The TCR beta chain described here comes from a study of regulatory T cells in long-lasting Graves disease. Findings and limits, study-wide: For persistent Graves' patients, TCR diversity was lower than for newly diagnosed ones. Authors noted too few samples as a limitation.

iRepertoire HTBI primers and Arm-PCR of CDR3 regions built TCR beta libraries. From the multiplex PCR reads, TCRdb called clonotypes with MiXCR, one entry per CDR3 protein. The profile shows around 460,000 distinct CDR3 sequences, 20% to 25% of them singletons. This clonotype was picked up a small number of times. Its specificity is unknown. CDR3 length: 16 residues. Germline V lookup: CDR1 SGHNT, CDR2 YYREEE (reference sequence). Trimming left V 3 bases short and J 4 bases short, with 19 bases between. Stated time point: persistent/refractory GD, antithyroid drugs over 5 years with positive TRAb. RNA extracted from PBMCs served as the sequencing template.

Material: peripheral blood mononuclear cells (PBMCs), obtained when the disease was refractory, from a patient treated with antithyroid drugs. The chain couples TRBV5-4 to TRBJ2-5; weak D call: TRBD1 (8 bases). This clonotype originated in a female donor with Graves disease. The CDR3 region has the DNA TGTGCCAGCAGCTCCGGACAGGGCGGGAGACGAGAGACCCAGTACTTC. Amino acid sequence: CASSSGQGGRRETQYF.